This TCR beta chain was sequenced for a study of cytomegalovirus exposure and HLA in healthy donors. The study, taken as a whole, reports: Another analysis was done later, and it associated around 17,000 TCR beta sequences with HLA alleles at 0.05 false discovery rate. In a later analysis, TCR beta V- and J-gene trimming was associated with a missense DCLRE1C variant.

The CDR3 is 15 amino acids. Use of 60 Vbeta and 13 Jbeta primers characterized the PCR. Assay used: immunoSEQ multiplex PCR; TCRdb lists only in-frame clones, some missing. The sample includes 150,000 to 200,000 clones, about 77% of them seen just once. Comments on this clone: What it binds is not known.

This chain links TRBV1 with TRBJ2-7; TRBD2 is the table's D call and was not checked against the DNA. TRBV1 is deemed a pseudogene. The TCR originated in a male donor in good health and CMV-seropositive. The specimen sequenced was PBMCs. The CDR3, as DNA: TGCACCAGCAGCCAGGTACCTACCCCTCATTACGAGCAGTACTTC. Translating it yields CTSSQVPTPHYEQYF.